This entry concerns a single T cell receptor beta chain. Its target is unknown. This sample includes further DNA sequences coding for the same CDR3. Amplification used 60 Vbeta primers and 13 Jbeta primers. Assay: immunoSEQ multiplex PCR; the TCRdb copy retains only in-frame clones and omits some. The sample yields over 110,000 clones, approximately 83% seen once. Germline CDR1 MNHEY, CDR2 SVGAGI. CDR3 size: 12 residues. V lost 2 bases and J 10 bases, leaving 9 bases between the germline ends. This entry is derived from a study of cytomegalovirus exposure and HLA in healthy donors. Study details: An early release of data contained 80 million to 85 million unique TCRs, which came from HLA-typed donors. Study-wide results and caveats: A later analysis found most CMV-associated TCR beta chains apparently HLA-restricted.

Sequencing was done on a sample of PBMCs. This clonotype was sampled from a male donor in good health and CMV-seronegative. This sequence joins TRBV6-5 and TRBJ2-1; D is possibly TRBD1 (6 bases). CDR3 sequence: CASSYRGNEQFF. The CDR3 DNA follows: TGTGCCAGCAGTTACAGGGGGAACGAGCAGTTCTTC.